Sequencing of this TCR beta chain was carried out in a study of blood T cell repertoires in COVID-19. Sequencing used immunoSEQ multiplex PCR; TCRdb keeps in-frame clones, though not all of them. The sample contains approximately 220,000 clones, more than 85% of which appear only once. The V gene lost 8 bases and the J gene lost 0 bases, with 7 bases spanning the gap. CDR1 is LNHDA and CDR2 is SQIVND in the germline V gene (reference sequence). The CDR3 has 12 residues. The chain carries TRBV19 and TRBJ1-1, with D hard to call. The clonotype originates from a man aged 40-55 years with acute or convalescent COVID-19. Material for sequencing was peripheral blood. The chain's CDR3 is CASAPMNTEAFF. Here the CDR3 DNA reads TGTGCCAGTGCGCCTATGAACACTGAAGCTTTCTTT. The variable domain in full, completed from reference TRBV19 and TRBJ1-1, reads DGGITQSPKYLFRKEGQNVTLSCEQNLNHDAMYWYRQDPGQGLRLIYYSQIVNDFQKGDIAEGYSVSREKKESFPLTVTSAQKNPTAFYLCASAPMNTEAFFGQGTRLTVV.